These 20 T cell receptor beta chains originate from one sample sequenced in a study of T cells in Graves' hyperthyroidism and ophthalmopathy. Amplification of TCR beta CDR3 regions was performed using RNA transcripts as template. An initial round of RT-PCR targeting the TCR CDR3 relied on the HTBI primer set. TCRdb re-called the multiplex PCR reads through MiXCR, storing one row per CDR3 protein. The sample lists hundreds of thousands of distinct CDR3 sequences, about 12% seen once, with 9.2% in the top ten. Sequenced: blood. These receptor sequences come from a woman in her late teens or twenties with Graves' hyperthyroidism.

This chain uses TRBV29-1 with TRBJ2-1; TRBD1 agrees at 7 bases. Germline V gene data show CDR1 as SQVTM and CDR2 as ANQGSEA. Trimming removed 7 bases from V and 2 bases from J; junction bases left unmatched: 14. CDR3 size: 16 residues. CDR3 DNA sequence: TGCAGCGCCCTCCCGCTAGGACAGGAGGCCTACAATGAGCAGTTCTTC. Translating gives CSALPLGQEAYNEQFF.

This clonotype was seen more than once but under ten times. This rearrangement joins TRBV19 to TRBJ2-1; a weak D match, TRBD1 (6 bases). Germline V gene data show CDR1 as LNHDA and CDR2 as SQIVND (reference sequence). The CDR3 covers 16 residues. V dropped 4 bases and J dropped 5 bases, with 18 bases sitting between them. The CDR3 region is CASSKDWTAWNNEQFF. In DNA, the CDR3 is TGTGCCAGTAGTAAAGACTGGACAGCTTGGAACAATGAGCAGTTCTTC.

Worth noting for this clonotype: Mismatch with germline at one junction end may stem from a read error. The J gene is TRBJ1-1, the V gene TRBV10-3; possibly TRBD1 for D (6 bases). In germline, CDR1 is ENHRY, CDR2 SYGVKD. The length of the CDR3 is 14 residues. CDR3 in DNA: TGTGCCATCACATCAGGGGAGATGAAGACTGAAGCTTTCTTT. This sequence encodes CAITSGEMKTEAFF.

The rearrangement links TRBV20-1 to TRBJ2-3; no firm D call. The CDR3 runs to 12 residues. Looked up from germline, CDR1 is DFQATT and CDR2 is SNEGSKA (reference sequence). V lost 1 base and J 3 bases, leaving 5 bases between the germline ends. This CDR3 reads CSARATTDTQYF. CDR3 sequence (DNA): TGCAGTGCTAGAGCTACTACAGATACGCAGTATTTT.

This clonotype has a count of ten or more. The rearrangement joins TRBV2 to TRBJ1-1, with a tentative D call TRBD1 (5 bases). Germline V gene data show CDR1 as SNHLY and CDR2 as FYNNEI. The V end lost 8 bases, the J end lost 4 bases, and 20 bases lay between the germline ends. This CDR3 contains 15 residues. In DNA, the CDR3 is TGTGCCAGCCGAGAAGAATCCATGGGGGGCACTGAAGCTTTCTTT. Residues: CASREESMGGTEAFF.

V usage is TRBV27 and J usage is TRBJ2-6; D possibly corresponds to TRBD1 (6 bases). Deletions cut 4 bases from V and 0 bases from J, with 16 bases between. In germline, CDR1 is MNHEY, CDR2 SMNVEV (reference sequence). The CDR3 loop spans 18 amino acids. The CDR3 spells CASSSKDSSSSGANVLTF. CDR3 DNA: TGTGCCAGCAGTTCAAAGGACAGTTCGAGCTCTGGGGCCAACGTCCTGACTTTC.

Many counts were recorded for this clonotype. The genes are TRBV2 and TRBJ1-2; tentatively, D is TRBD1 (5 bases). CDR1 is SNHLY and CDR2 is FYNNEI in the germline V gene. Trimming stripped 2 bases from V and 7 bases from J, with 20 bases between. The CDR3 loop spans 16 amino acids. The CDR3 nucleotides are TGTGCCAGCAGTGAACTTGATTCAGGGATGCCCGGTGGCTACACCTTC. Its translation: CASSELDSGMPGGYTF.

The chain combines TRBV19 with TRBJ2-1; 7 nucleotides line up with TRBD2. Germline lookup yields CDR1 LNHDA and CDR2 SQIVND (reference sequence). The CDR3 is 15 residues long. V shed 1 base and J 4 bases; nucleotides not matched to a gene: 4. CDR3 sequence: CASSIGAGTYNEQFF. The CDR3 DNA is TGTGCCAGTAGTATAGGAGCGGGAACTTACAATGAGCAGTTCTTC.

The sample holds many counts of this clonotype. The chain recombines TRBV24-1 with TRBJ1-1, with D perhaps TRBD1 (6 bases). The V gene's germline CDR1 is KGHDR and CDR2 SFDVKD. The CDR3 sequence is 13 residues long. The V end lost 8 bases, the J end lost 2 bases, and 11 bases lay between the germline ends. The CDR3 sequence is CATMGQGNTEAFF. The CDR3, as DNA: TGTGCCACCATGGGACAAGGAAACACTGAAGCTTTCTTT.

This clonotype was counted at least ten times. CDR3 residues: CASSQGGYYEQYF. The CDR3 DNA sequence: TGTGCCAGCAGCCAAGGAGGTTACTACGAGCAGTACTTC. The J gene is TRBJ2-7, the V gene TRBV3-1, with no clear D. Trimming took off 1 base at V and 3 bases at J, with 7 bases between the two ends. The CDR3 runs 13 residues. Germline values: CDR1 LGHDT, CDR2 YNNKEL (reference sequence).

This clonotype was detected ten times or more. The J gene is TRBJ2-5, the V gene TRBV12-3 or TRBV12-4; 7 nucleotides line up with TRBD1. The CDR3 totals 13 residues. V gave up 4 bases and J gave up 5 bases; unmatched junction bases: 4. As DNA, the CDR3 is TGTGCCAGCAGTTATCGAGGGGGCGAGACCCAGTACTTC. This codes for CASSYRGGETQYF.

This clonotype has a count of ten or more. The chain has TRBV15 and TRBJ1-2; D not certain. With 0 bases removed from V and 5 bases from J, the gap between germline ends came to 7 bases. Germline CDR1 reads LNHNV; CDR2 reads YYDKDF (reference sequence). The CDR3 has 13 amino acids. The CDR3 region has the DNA TGTGCCACCAGCAGAGAGGCAGATTATGGCTACACCTTC. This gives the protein CATSREADYGYTF.

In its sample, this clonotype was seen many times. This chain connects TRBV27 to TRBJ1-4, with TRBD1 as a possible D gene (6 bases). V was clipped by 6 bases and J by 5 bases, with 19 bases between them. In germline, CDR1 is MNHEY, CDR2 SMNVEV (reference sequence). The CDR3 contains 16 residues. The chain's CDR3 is CASRMNWDTENEKLFF. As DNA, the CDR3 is TGTGCCAGCAGGATGAACTGGGACACCGAAAATGAAAAACTGTTTTTT.

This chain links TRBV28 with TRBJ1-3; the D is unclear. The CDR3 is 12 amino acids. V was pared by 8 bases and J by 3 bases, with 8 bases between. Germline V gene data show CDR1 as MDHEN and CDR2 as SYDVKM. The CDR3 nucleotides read TGTGCCAGCTCAACGGGTGGAAACACCATATATTTT. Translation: CASSTGGNTIYF.

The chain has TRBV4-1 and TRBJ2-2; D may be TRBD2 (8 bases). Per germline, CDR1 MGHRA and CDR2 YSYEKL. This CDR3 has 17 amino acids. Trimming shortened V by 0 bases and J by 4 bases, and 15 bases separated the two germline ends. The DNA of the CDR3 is TGCGCCAGCAGCCAAGAAGGGGGCGGGGGGCCCACCGGGGAGCTGTTTTTT. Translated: CASSQEGGGGPTGELFF.

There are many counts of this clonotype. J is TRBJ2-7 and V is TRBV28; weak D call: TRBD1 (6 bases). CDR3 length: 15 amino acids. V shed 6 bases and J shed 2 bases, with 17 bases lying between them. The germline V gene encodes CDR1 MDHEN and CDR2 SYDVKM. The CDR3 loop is CASSQWATGTYEQYF. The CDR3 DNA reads TGTGCCAGCAGCCAATGGGCAACAGGGACCTACGAGCAGTACTTC.

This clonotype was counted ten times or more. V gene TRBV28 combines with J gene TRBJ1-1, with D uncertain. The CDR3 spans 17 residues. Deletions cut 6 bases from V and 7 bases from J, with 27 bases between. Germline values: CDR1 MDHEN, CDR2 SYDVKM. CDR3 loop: CASSPYPGLILWGEAFF. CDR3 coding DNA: TGTGCCAGCAGCCCTTACCCCGGACTTATCCTTTGGGGTGAAGCTTTCTTT.

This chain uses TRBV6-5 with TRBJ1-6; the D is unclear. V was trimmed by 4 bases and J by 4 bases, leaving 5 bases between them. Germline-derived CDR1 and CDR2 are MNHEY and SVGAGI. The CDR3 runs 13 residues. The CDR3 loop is CASSSIYNSPLHF. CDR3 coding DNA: TGTGCCAGCAGTTCCATTTATAATTCACCCCTCCACTTT.

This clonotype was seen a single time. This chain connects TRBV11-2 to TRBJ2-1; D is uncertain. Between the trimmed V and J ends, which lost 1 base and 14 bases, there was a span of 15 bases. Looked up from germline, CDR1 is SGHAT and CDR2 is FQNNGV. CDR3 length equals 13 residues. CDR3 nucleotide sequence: TGTGCCAGCAGCTTAGTCCTCACCCCTCGGGAGTTCTTC. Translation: CASSLVLTPREFF.

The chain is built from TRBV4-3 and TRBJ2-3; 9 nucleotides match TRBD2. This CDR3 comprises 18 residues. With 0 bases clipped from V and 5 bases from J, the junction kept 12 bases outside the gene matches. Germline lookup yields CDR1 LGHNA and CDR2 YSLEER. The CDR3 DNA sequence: TGCGCCAGCAGCCAAGAATTTTCGGCTAGCGGGACTAAAGATACGCAGTATTTT. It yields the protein CASSQEFSASGTKDTQYF.